Presented here are 4 T cell receptor beta chains from one specimen sequenced in a study of blood T cells in healthy people across ages. Primed by a sample-barcoded 5' primer and a J-beta primer mix, a second PCR proceeded for 7 to 11 cycles. Each CDR3 protein is one row after TCRdb ran MiXCR on the 5' RACE reads. The table shows 1,800,000 or so distinct CDR3 sequences, with approximately 40% occurring only once. The specimen was blood. These receptors were collected from a human donor in good health.

The rearrangement uses TRBV27 and TRBJ2-1; no definite D call. Per the germline V gene, CDR1 is MNHEY and CDR2 is SMNVEV (reference sequence). V was trimmed by 7 bases and J by 2 bases, leaving 24 bases between them. The CDR3 is made up of 18 amino acids. Written as DNA, the CDR3 is TGTGCCAGCACCGGAATAGGACCAACCAGACTGGCCTACAATGAGCAGTTCTTC. Translating gives CASTGIGPTRLAYNEQFF.

The chain combines TRBV9 with TRBJ2-3; 8 nucleotides match TRBD2. This CDR3 has 16 residues. The V segment lost 0 bases and the J segment 1 base; nucleotides outside the gene matches: 4. CDR1 and CDR2 (germline): SGDLS, YYNGEE. CDR3 sequence reads: CASSVGSGEGTDTQYF. For the CDR3, the DNA is TGTGCCAGCAGCGTAGGTAGCGGGGAGGGCACAGATACGCAGTATTTT.

The chain recombines TRBV6-5 with TRBJ2-7; D remains ambiguous. With 6 bases removed from V and 0 bases from J, the gap between germline ends came to 18 bases. The V gene's germline CDR1 is MNHEY and CDR2 SVGAGI. This CDR3 is built from 16 residues. The CDR3 sequence is CASSRTYKGGSYEQYF. In nucleotides, the CDR3 is TGTGCCAGCAGCCGTACCTACAAGGGCGGCTCCTACGAGCAGTACTTC.

This chain links TRBV12-3 or TRBV12-4 with TRBJ1-5; 9 bases match TRBD1. Unmatched junction bases numbered 10, after V lost 5 bases and J lost 8 bases. The CDR3 runs to 15 residues. The CDR3 protein is CASSMGQGFSKPQHF. The CDR3 nucleotides are TGTGCCAGCAGTATGGGACAGGGATTCTCTAAGCCCCAGCATTTT.